A single sample is the source of the 25 T cell receptor beta chains below, sequenced in a study of cytomegalovirus exposure and HLA in healthy donors. This PCR relied on a set of 60 Vbeta primers and 13 Jbeta primers. Profiled with immunoSEQ multiplex PCR; TCRdb holds only in-frame clones, not every one. The sample lists some 170,000 clones, 55% to 75% occurring once. The sample was PBMCs. The receptor set was obtained from a human donor in good health.

The chain couples TRBV29-1 to TRBJ2-7; maybe TRBD1 (6 bases). Germline CDR1 SQVTM, CDR2 ANQGSEA. V was shortened by 4 bases and J by 4 bases, with 11 bases between the two germline ends. The CDR3 contains 12 residues. CDR3 sequence reads: CSVAGGGYEQYF. CDR3 DNA sequence: TGCAGCGTTGCTGGGGGCGGTTACGAGCAGTACTTC.

CDR3 in DNA: TGCGCCAGCAGCCAAGCCCTAGCGGGGGGAGGAGAGACCCAGTACTTC. It yields the protein CASSQALAGGGETQYF. This sequence joins TRBV4-1 and TRBJ2-5; TRBD2 matches at 11 bases. With V trimmed by 1 base and J by 4 bases, 5 bases remained unmatched. CDR1 MGHRA and CDR2 YSYEKL come from the germline V gene. This CDR3 comprises 16 residues.

This chain connects TRBV2 to TRBJ1-6, with a weak D call TRBD1 (6 bases). Per germline, CDR1 SNHLY and CDR2 FYNNEI. This CDR3 has 15 residues. Trimming left V 6 bases short and J 7 bases short, with 16 bases between. CDR3 nucleotide sequence: TGTGCCAGCAGACTTACAGGGATTAGGAATTCACCCCTCCACTTT. Translated: CASRLTGIRNSPLHF.

This clone was found a few times. In DNA form, the CDR3 reads TGTGCCAGCAGCTTTTGCCCGGGACAGGGAAACTATGGCTACACCTTC. This gives the protein CASSFCPGQGNYGYTF. The chain combines TRBV21-1 with TRBJ1-2; the table's D call, TRBD1, has no DNA check behind it. TRBV21-1 is a known pseudogene. This CDR3 region has 16 residues.

The chain carries TRBV4-1 and TRBJ2-3; 11 bases agree with TRBD1. The CDR3 extends over 16 amino acids. The ends lost 2 bases at V and 5 bases at J; junction bases unmatched: 6. Germline CDR1 MGHRA, CDR2 YSYEKL. CDR3 amino acids: CASSQPGQGGGDTQYF. The CDR3 bases are TGCGCCAGCAGCCAACCGGGACAGGGGGGGGGAGATACGCAGTATTTT.

This clone was detected only a few times. The rearrangement uses TRBV2 and TRBJ1-2, with 7 bases that match TRBD1. Unmatched junction bases numbered 4, after V lost 7 bases and J lost 2 bases. This CDR3 is 13 amino acids long. CDR1 and CDR2 from the germline V gene are SNHLY and FYNNEI. CDR3: CASKPGQNYGYTF. The DNA for the CDR3 is TGTGCCAGCAAACCGGGACAGAACTATGGCTACACCTTC.

The chain links TRBV18 to TRBJ1-1; D might be TRBD1 (6 bases). The V and J ends lost 3 bases and 1 base respectively, with 18 bases between them. Germline V gives CDR1 KGHSH, CDR2 LQKENI. This CDR3 contains 17 residues. CDR3 amino acids: CASSPSMSGAGNTEAFF. The CDR3 DNA follows: TGTGCCAGCTCACCCTCCATGTCAGGGGCGGGGAACACTGAAGCTTTCTTT. The full variable domain, in which reference TRBV18 and TRBJ1-1 provide the parts outside the CDR3, is NAGVMQNPRHLVRRRGQEARLRCSPMKGHSHVYWYRQLPEEGLKFMVYLQKENIIDESGMPKERFSAEFPKEGPSILRIQQVVRGDSAAYFCASSPSMSGAGNTEAFFGQGTRLTVV.

V gene TRBV10-1 combines with J gene TRBJ1-1, with 12 bases matching TRBD1. The trim removed 2 bases at V and 4 bases at J, leaving 5 bases unmatched. The length of the CDR3 is 16 residues. Germline V lookup: CDR1 WNHNN, CDR2 SYGVQD (reference sequence). CDR3: CASSERGTGGFTEAFF. CDR3 bases: TGCGCCAGCAGTGAGAGAGGGACAGGGGGCTTCACTGAAGCTTTCTTT.

This clone was detected a few times. The rearrangement links TRBV10-3 to TRBJ2-2, with 11 bases lining up with TRBD2. Germline trimming cut 7 bases from V and 5 bases from J; bases unmatched to any gene: 9. This CDR3 has 16 residues. CDR1 ENHRY and CDR2 SYGVKD come from the germline V gene. CDR3 sequence reads: CAINPSGGRMTGELFF. The CDR3 nucleotides are TGTGCCATCAACCCTAGCGGGGGGCGAATGACCGGGGAGCTGTTTTTT.

The chain uses TRBV4-3 and TRBJ2-2; D might be TRBD2 (6 bases). V shed 0 bases and J shed 1 base, with 15 bases lying between them. Germline CDR1 LGHNA, CDR2 YSLEER. The CDR3 consists of 18 residues. Here the CDR3 DNA reads TGCGCCAGCAGCCAAGACCCCCCGGGCGGGGAGAACACCGGGGAGCTGTTTTTT. It specifies CASSQDPPGGENTGELFF.

This clone came up many times. The V and J genes are TRBV2 and TRBJ1-5; TRBD1 matches at 7 bases. This CDR3 is 15 amino acids long. J was trimmed by 4 bases and V by 3 bases; bases with no gene match: 6. Germline V gene sequence: CDR1 SNHLY, CDR2 FYNNEI. The CDR3 region has the DNA TGTGCCAGCAGTGACCTGGGACAGCCAAATCAGCCCCAGCATTTT. Translated: CASSDLGQPNQPQHF. The full variable domain, completed using reference TRBV2 and TRBJ1-5, is EPEVTQTPSHQVTQMGQEVILRCVPISNHLYFYWYRQILGQKVEFLVSFYNNEISEKSEIFDDQFSVERPDGSNFTLKIRSTKLEDSAMYFCASSDLGQPNQPQHFGDGTRLSIL.

This clone was found a few times. V usage is TRBV19 and J usage is TRBJ1-2; D gene uncertain. Trimming shortened V by 1 base and J by 4 bases, and 13 bases separated the two germline ends. The CDR3 spans 15 residues. Germline CDR1 is LNHDA and CDR2 is SQIVND (reference sequence). Here the CDR3 reads CASSIGGGLAYGYTF. Written as DNA, the CDR3 is TGTGCCAGTAGTATAGGGGGAGGGCTGGCCTATGGCTACACCTTC.

This chain joins TRBV27 and TRBJ2-7, with D perhaps TRBD1 (6 bases). Germline V gene lookup returns CDR1 MNHEY and CDR2 SMNVEV (reference sequence). The CDR3 has 14 residues. Trimming stripped 2 bases from V and 4 bases from J, with 12 bases between. The CDR3 loop reads CASSLSGRGYEQYF. DNA for the CDR3: TGTGCCAGCAGTTTAAGCGGTAGGGGGTACGAGCAGTACTTC.

The chain links TRBV6-1 to TRBJ2-1; 11 nucleotides agree with TRBD1. The CDR3 spans 15 residues. The V and J ends lost 4 bases and 3 bases, in that order; junction bases with no gene match: 2. Germline V gene sequence: CDR1 MNHNS, CDR2 SASEGT. The CDR3 spells CASSGDRGIYNEQFF. The CDR3 nucleotides read TGTGCCAGCAGTGGGGACAGGGGGATCTACAATGAGCAGTTCTTC.

This clone was recorded at least ten times. V is TRBV2 and J is TRBJ1-1; D not resolved. V lost 10 bases, J lost 0 bases, and 12 bases lay in between. Germline CDR1 reads SNHLY; CDR2 reads FYNNEI. The CDR3 is 13 amino acids. The DNA for the CDR3 is TGTGCCAAACAAGTGGTCATGAACACTGAAGCTTTCTTT. Its translation: CAKQVVMNTEAFF.

This clone is a singleton in its sample. The V gene is TRBV15, the J gene TRBJ2-7; possibly TRBD2 for D (6 bases). Germline assignment: CDR1 LNHNV and CDR2 YYDKDF (reference sequence). With 0 bases removed from V and 3 bases from J, the gap between germline ends came to 18 bases. The length of the CDR3 is 17 residues. The CDR3 DNA sequence: TGTGCCACCAGCAGAGATTTTCGGGCAGGGAGGAACTACGAGCAGTACTTC. As protein: CATSRDFRAGRNYEQYF. The whole variable domain, filled in from reference TRBV15 and TRBJ2-7, reads DAMVIQNPRYQVTQFGKPVTLSCSQTLNHNVMYWYQQKSSQAPKLLFHYYDKDFNNEADTPDNFQSRRPNTSFCFLDIRSPGLGDTAMYLCATSRDFRAGRNYEQYFGPGTRLTVT.

CDR3 sequence (DNA): TGTGCCAGCAGCTTAGTTGCGGGGGGGATCTACGAGCAGTACTTC. Its protein is CASSLVAGGIYEQYF. J is TRBJ2-7 and V is TRBV7-8, with TRBD2 identical over 9 bases. The CDR3 runs to 15 residues. Unmatched junction bases numbered 4, after V lost 1 base and J lost 3 bases. From germline, CDR1 is SGHVS and CDR2 FQNEAQ.

The rearrangement links TRBV27 to TRBJ2-3; no clear D. The CDR3 has 14 residues. The germline V gene encodes CDR1 MNHEY and CDR2 SMNVEV (reference sequence). V shed 6 bases and J shed 0 bases, with 10 bases lying between them. CDR3 sequence: CASRPRVSTDTQYF. The DNA for the CDR3 is TGTGCCAGCAGGCCCCGGGTTAGCACAGATACGCAGTATTTT.

This clone was counted a few times. The chain has TRBV15 and TRBJ1-6; no reliable D call. The CDR3 covers 15 residues. V was cut by 4 bases and J by 7 bases, with 14 bases left in between. The germline V gene has CDR1 LNHNV and CDR2 YYDKDF (reference sequence). The CDR3: CATSTRTEGNSPLHF. The CDR3 bases are TGTGCCACCAGCACTAGGACTGAGGGCAATTCACCCCTCCACTTT. The complete variable domain, with remaining parts taken from reference TRBV15 and TRBJ1-6, reads DAMVIQNPRYQVTQFGKPVTLSCSQTLNHNVMYWYQQKSSQAPKLLFHYYDKDFNNEADTPDNFQSRRPNTSFCFLDIRSPGLGDTAMYLCATSTRTEGNSPLHFGNGTRLTVT.

In this sample, this clone turned up a few times. The CDR3 nucleotides read TGTGCCAGCAGTTTCCGACAGGGGGATCAGTTCTTC. It translates to CASSFRQGDQFF. The chain is built from TRBV6-6 and TRBJ2-1; TRBD1 matches at 9 bases. The CDR3 extends over 12 amino acids. Germline loops: CDR1 MNHNY, CDR2 SVGAGI (reference sequence). With V trimmed by 4 bases and J by 13 bases, 5 bases remained unmatched.

The chain couples TRBV27 to TRBJ1-1, with 8 bases that match TRBD1. Per germline, CDR1 MNHEY and CDR2 SMNVEV (reference sequence). After removal of 4 bases from V and 4 bases from J, the junction contained 5 bases not matched to a gene. The CDR3 totals 14 residues. The CDR3: CASSSRTGSTEAFF. The CDR3 coding sequence is TGTGCCAGCAGTTCAAGGACAGGGAGCACTGAAGCTTTCTTT.

Points on this clone: Additional DNA sequences in this sample encode the identical CDR3. The CDR3 DNA reads as TGTGCCAGCAGCTTAGGCCGGGGTCAGCCCCAGCATTTT. This translates into CASSLGRGQPQHF. The chain couples TRBV11-2 to TRBJ1-5, with D hard to call. The CDR3 contains 13 residues. The V gene lost 1 base and the J gene lost 6 bases, with 7 bases spanning the gap. CDR1 and CDR2 (germline): SGHAT, FQNNGV.

This clone has just one count. The gene calls are TRBV19 and TRBJ2-5, with TRBD2 matching 8 bases. From germline, CDR1 is LNHDA and CDR2 SQIVND (reference sequence). J gave up 2 bases and V 6 bases, and 14 bases lay outside the gene matches. This CDR3 region has 17 residues. The CDR3 loop reads CASSEGERGNLQETQYF. In nucleotides, the CDR3 is TGTGCCAGTAGCGAGGGGGAGCGGGGGAACCTACAAGAGACCCAGTACTTC.

The J gene is TRBJ2-2, the V gene TRBV11-2; D is unclear. The CDR3 contains 15 residues. Germline values: CDR1 SGHAT, CDR2 FQNNGV. V was trimmed by 3 bases and J by 1 base, leaving 9 bases between them. CDR3 nucleotide sequence: TGTGCCAGCAGCTTCCAGGCCATGAACACCGGGGAGCTGTTTTTT. Amino acid sequence: CASSFQAMNTGELFF.

The rearrangement uses TRBV4-3 and TRBJ2-2, with no clear D. Per germline, CDR1 LGHNA and CDR2 YSLEER. V shed 3 bases and J shed 1 base, with 6 bases lying between them. This CDR3 is 14 amino acids long. The CDR3: CASSHSGNTGELFF. The CDR3 DNA follows: TGCGCCAGCAGCCATTCAGGGAACACCGGGGAGCTGTTTTTT.